Below, 20 T cell receptor beta chains from the same sample are listed, as sequenced in a study of CD8+ T cells in alopecia areata. Extraction of RNA preceded its reverse transcription into cDNA, which served as the sequencing template. Clones were sequenced by immunoSEQ multiplex PCR, and TCRdb holds only the in-frame ones, with some missing. The data contain some 51,000 clones, 95% to 97% of them singletons. Sequencing used CD8+ T cells sorted from blood, obtained at week 0. The receptor set was obtained from a human donor with alopecia areata.

In the case of this clone: One end of the junction is discordant with germline, which a read error may explain. The CDR3 here is CSGEQGTPKWGEQFF. CDR3 DNA: TGCAGCGGTGAACAGGGAACCCCCAAATGGGGTGAGCAGTTCTTC. This sequence joins TRBV29-1 and TRBJ2-1; D is possibly TRBD1 (6 bases). The CDR3 runs 15 residues. Germline CDR1 SQVTM, CDR2 ANQGSEA.

Here the CDR3 reads CASSTGGHNEQYF. CDR3 coding DNA: TGTGCCAGCAGTACAGGGGGGCACAACGAGCAGTACTTC. The rearrangement joins TRBV5-4 to TRBJ2-7, with 8 positions matching TRBD1. Germline values: CDR1 SGHNT, CDR2 YYREEE (reference sequence). The CDR3 runs 13 residues. The V gene end was trimmed by 5 bases and the J gene end by 5 bases; junction bases not matched to a gene: 6.

The chain carries TRBV4-3 and TRBJ1-4; D may be TRBD1 (6 bases). V lost 4 bases, J lost 1 base, and 16 bases lay in between. This CDR3 is built from 17 residues. Germline V gives CDR1 LGHNA, CDR2 YSLEER. The CDR3 DNA reads as TGCGCCAGCAGCCGAAAAACAGGGCCCCAAACTAATGAAAAACTGTTTTTT. Its protein is CASSRKTGPQTNEKLFF.

The gene calls are TRBV27 and TRBJ2-7; TRBD1 matches 7 bases. V was clipped by 6 bases and J by 2 bases; unmatched bases: 1. The length of the CDR3 is 12 residues. CDR1 is MNHEY, CDR2 SMNVEV, per germline (reference sequence). The DNA of the CDR3 is TGTGCCAGCAGCGGGACAGCCTACGAGCAGTACTTC. As protein: CASSGTAYEQYF.

V gene TRBV13 combines with J gene TRBJ2-5; 10 nucleotides match TRBD1. Trimming at V came to 4 bases and at J to 4 bases, leaving 12 bases not matched to a gene. Germline V gene sequence: CDR1 PRHDT, CDR2 FYEKMQ (reference sequence). The CDR3 is 17 residues long. Here the CDR3 reads CASSSPRDRGYRETQYF. Written as DNA, the CDR3 is TGTGCCAGCAGCTCACCCAGGGACAGGGGTTATAGAGAGACCCAGTACTTC.

The chain uses TRBV29-1 and TRBJ2-5; D is perhaps TRBD1 (7 bases). The J call is doubtful: the DNA matches TRBJ2-7 better. Germline V gene sequence: CDR1 SQVTM, CDR2 ANQGSEA. The CDR3 is 14 amino acids. The CDR3 nucleotides are TGCAGCGTTGAGATTCCAGGGGGAGGCTACGAGCAGTACTTC. Its translation is CSVEIPGGGYEQYF.

This chain connects TRBV14 to TRBJ1-3; D not resolved. The germline gives CDR1 SGHDN, CDR2 FVKESK. The CDR3 sequence is 15 residues long. V shed 1 base and J shed 0 bases, with 7 bases lying between them. The CDR3 bases are TGTGCCAGCAGCCAAGGAGTCTTCTCTGGAAACACCATATATTTT. It specifies CASSQGVFSGNTIYF.

The chain joins TRBV27 to TRBJ1-2, with 7 bases aligning to TRBD1. V was clipped by 6 bases and J by 2 bases; unmatched bases: 3. CDR1 is MNHEY, CDR2 SMNVEV, per germline (reference sequence). The CDR3 extends over 13 amino acids. CDR3 DNA sequence: TGTGCCAGCAGACCACAGGGGAACTATGGCTACACCTTC. This gives the protein CASRPQGNYGYTF.

This clone has more than one count but fewer than ten. The chain uses TRBV7-8 and TRBJ2-1; 7 positions match TRBD2. CDR3 length equals 18 residues. From germline, CDR1 is SGHVS and CDR2 FQNEAQ. The J segment lost 2 bases and the V segment lost 0 bases, leaving 10 bases of the junction unmatched. The CDR3 protein is CASSLAHPLAVAYNEQFF. The CDR3 DNA sequence: TGTGCCAGCAGCTTAGCGCATCCCCTAGCGGTCGCCTACAATGAGCAGTTCTTC.

A note on this clone: At the DNA level, this CDR3 is encoded by other sequences in the same sample as well. This chain connects TRBV27 to TRBJ2-1; D is unresolved. The CDR3 sequence is 13 residues long. Germline values: CDR1 MNHEY, CDR2 SMNVEV (reference sequence). V was pared by 0 bases and J by 7 bases, with 7 bases between. CDR3 in DNA: TGTGCCAGCAGTTTATCTTCCGGGAATGAGCAGTTCTTC. Protein: CASSLSSGNEQFF.

The chain joins TRBV7-9 to TRBJ1-5; D not resolved. The germline V gene has CDR1 SEHNR and CDR2 FQNEAQ (reference sequence). V was pared by 8 bases and J by 2 bases, with 4 bases between. CDR3 length equals 11 residues. CDR3 residues: CASPRNQPQHF. DNA of the CDR3: TGTGCCAGCCCGCGCAATCAGCCCCAGCATTTT.

V is TRBV6-1 and J is TRBJ2-7; the match to TRBD2 covers 7 bases. V dropped 2 bases and J dropped 0; count of bases not matched to a gene: 1. The CDR3 length is 14 residues. From germline, CDR1 is MNHNS and CDR2 SASEGT. The CDR3 DNA sequence: TGTGCCAGCAGTGAACTAGCGGACTCCTACGAGCAGTACTTC. This translates into CASSELADSYEQYF.

The chain combines TRBV27 with TRBJ2-1; TRBD2 aligns across 7 bases. V trimming: 4 bases; J trimming: 2 bases; junction bases outside the gene matches: 2. The CDR3 extends over 14 amino acids. CDR1 is MNHEY, CDR2 SMNVEV, per germline (reference sequence). CDR3 sequence reads: CASSSGGAYNEQFF. The CDR3 bases are TGTGCCAGCAGTTCGGGGGGAGCCTACAATGAGCAGTTCTTC.

This clone was observed a single time. The chain couples TRBV27 to TRBJ2-3, with 8 bases fitting TRBD1. The CDR3 length is 14 residues. CDR1 MNHEY and CDR2 SMNVEV come from the germline V gene (reference sequence). V trimming: 5 bases; J trimming: 6 bases; junction bases outside the gene matches: 7. The CDR3 region is CASSLGQGVDTQYF. In DNA form, the CDR3 reads TGTGCCAGCAGTCTCGGACAGGGTGTGGATACGCAGTATTTT.

The rearrangement joins TRBV19 to TRBJ2-2; D perhaps matches TRBD2 (5 bases). Germline values: CDR1 LNHDA, CDR2 SQIVND (reference sequence). The V gene lost 6 bases and the J gene lost 4 bases, with 12 bases spanning the gap. CDR3 length: 14 amino acids. In nucleotides, the CDR3 is TGTGCCAGTAGCCTGGACTCACGCACCGGGGAGCTGTTTTTT. It codes for CASSLDSRTGELFF.

CDR3 in amino acids: CASSLGQGGSYEQYF. CDR3 coding DNA: TGCGCCAGCAGCTTGGGACAGGGAGGGTCCTACGAGCAGTACTTC. The chain uses TRBV5-1 and TRBJ2-7; perhaps D is TRBD1 or TRBD2 (7 bases each). Germline values: CDR1 SGHRS, CDR2 YFSETQ. The CDR3 has 15 amino acids. Trimming removed 0 bases at V and 1 base at J, with 11 bases between.

The CDR3, as DNA: TGTGCCAGCAGCCAATCTTCACAGGGGGGTAACTATGGCTACACCTTC. Its translation is CASSQSSQGGNYGYTF. The chain is built from TRBV16 and TRBJ1-2; TRBD1 aligns across 8 bases. Trimming removed 0 bases from V and 1 base from J; junction bases left unmatched: 4. CDR1 and CDR2 from the germline V gene are KGHSY and FQNENV. The CDR3 spans 16 residues.

The chain employs TRBV19 and TRBJ1-5, with D unresolved. The ends were cut back, 7 bases at V and 0 bases at J, with 16 bases in the middle. The CDR3 runs to 16 residues. Germline V CDR1 and CDR2: LNHDA, SQIVND (reference sequence). CDR3 nucleotide sequence: TGTGCCAGTACTTCCCAGCAGACCTATAGCAATCAGCCCCAGCATTTT. This encodes CASTSQQTYSNQPQHF.

This clone was detected once. The CDR3 sequence is CASSHLNGGHEQYF. CDR3 nucleotides: TGCGCCAGCAGCCATCTCAACGGGGGGCACGAGCAGTACTTC. This chain joins TRBV4-1 and TRBJ2-7; a weak D match, TRBD2 (7 bases). Germline-derived CDR1 and CDR2 are MGHRA and YSYEKL. CDR3 size: 14 residues. V shed 3 bases and J shed 5 bases, with 14 bases lying between them.

V gene TRBV5-6 combines with J gene TRBJ2-5; the D call may be TRBD1 or TRBD2 (5 bases each). V was trimmed by 4 bases and J by 1 base, leaving 8 bases between them. The CDR3 spans 13 residues. The germline V gene encodes CDR1 SGHDT and CDR2 YYEEEE. The CDR3 DNA sequence: TGTGCCAGCAGCCCTGGGACCCAAGAGACCCAGTACTTC. Translating it yields CASSPGTQETQYF. Together with reference TRBV5-6 and TRBJ2-5, the CDR3 gives the full variable domain: DAGVTQSPTHLIKTRGQQVTLRCSPKSGHDTVSWYQQALGQGPQFIFQYYEEEERQRGNFPDRFSGHQFPNYSSELNVNALLLGDSALYLCASSPGTQETQYFGPGTRLLVL.